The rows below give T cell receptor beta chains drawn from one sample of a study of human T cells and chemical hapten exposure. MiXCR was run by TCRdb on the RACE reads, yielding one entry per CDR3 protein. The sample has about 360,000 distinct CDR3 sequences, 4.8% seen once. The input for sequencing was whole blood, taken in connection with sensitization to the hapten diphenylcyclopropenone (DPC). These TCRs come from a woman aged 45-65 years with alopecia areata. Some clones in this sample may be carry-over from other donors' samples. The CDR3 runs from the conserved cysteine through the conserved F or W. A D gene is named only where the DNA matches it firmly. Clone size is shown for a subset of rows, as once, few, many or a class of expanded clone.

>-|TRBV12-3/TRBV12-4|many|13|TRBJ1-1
TGTGCCAGCAGGGGGGGCCCCGGTAATGAAGCTTTCTTT
CASRGGPGNEAFF
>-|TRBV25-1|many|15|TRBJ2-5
TGTGCCAGCAGTTGGGGCAGGGGGGGAGGAGAGACCCAGTACTTC
CASSWGRGGGETQYF
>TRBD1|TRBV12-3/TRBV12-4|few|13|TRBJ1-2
TGTGCCAGCAGTTGGGACAGGACTCATGGCTACACCTTC
CASSWDRTHGYTF
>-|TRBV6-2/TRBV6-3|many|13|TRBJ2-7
TGTGCCAGCAGTACCCGGGACGGGTACGAGCAGTACTTC
CASSTRDGYEQYF
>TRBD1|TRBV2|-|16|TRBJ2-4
TGTGCCAGCAGTCAATTGGACAGGAAAATCAAAAACATTCAGTACTTC
CASSQLDRKIKNIQYF
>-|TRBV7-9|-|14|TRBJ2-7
TGTGCCGGCCTTCCATGGTTGGGTGGGAACGAGCAGTACTTC
CAGLPWLGGNEQYF
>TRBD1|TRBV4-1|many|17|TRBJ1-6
TGCGCCACTCTTCCGGATCCCGGGACAGGGAATAATTCACCCCTCCACTTT
CATLPDPGTGNNSPLHF
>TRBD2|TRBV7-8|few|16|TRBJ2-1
TGTGCCAGCAGCGCCCGACTAGCGGGAGAGAGCAATGAGCAGTTCTTC
CASSARLAGESNEQFF
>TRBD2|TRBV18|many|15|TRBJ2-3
TGTGCCAGCTCAGGCGGGACTAGCGACACAGATACGCAGTATTTT
CASSGGTSDTDTQYF
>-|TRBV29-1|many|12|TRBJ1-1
TGCAGCATTAATGGGGGGAACACTGAAGCTTTCTTT
CSINGGNTEAFF
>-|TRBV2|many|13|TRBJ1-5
TGTGCCAGCAGTGAAGGACCCAATCAGCCCCAGCATTTT
CASSEGPNQPQHF
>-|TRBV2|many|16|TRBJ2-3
TGTGCCTCCGAAATAATCTCGTCTAGTATTGCAGATACGCAGTATTTT
CASEIISSSIADTQYF
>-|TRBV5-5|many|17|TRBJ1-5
TGTGCCAGCAGCTTGGCCGTGACAGCCAGCGGCAATCAGCCCCAGCATTTT
CASSLAVTASGNQPQHF
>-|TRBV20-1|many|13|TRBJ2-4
TGCAGTGGTTGGCAACTAGCCAAAAACATTCAGTACTTC
CSGWQLAKNIQYF
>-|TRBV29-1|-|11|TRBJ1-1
TGCAGCGTTCCTCAGTACACTGAAGCTTTCTTT
CSVPQYTEAFF
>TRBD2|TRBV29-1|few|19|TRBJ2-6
TGCAGCGTTGAAGAAGGGACTAGCGGGAGCCTCATCGGGGCCAACGTCCTGACTTTC
CSVEEGTSGSLIGANVLTF
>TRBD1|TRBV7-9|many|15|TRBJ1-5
TGTGCCAGCAGCAGGACGGACAGGGGCATACAGCCCCAGCATTTT
CASSRTDRGIQPQHF
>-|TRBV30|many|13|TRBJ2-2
TGTGCCTGGAGTGTACAGCTCACCGGGGAGCTGTTTTTT
CAWSVQLTGELFF
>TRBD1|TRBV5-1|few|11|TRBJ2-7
TGCGTCATGCAGGGGGCCTACGAGCAGTACTTC
CVMQGAYEQYF
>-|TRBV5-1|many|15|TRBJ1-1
TGCGCCAGCAGCTTGGACGGGATGCAAGGTGCTGAAGCTTTCTTT
CASSLDGMQGAEAFF
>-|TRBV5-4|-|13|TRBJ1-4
TGTGCCAGCAGCTTGGAACCTTGGGAAAAACTGTTTTTT
CASSLEPWEKLFF
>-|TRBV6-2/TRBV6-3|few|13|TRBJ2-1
TGTGCCAGCAGCAAAATTCTAAATACAAACGAGTTCTTC
CASSKILNTNEFF
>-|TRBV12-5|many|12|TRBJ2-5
TGTGCTAGTGGTTTGGGGGGGGAGACCCAGTACTTC
CASGLGGETQYF
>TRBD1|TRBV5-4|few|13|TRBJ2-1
TGTGCCAGCAGCCTCCCAGGGGGCGTCGAGCAGTTCTTC
CASSLPGGVEQFF
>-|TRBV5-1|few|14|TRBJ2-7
TGCGCCAGCAGCTTCAAAACAGGGACCTACGAGCAGTACTTC
CASSFKTGTYEQYF
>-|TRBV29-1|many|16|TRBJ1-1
TGCAGCGTTGGGACGACCTGGGGACACCCGAACACTGAAGCTTTCTTT
CSVGTTWGHPNTEAFF
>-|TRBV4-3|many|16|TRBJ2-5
TGCGCCAGCAGCCAAGATCCCAGCGGGCCACAAGAGACCCAGTACTTC
CASSQDPSGPQETQYF
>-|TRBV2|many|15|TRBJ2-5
TGTGCCAGCAGTGAGCGACTAGATACCCAAGAGACCCAGTACTTC
CASSERLDTQETQYF
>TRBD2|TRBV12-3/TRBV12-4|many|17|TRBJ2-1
TGTGCCAGCAGTTTGCCCGCTCGGGGGGTCTCCTACAATGAGCAGTTCTTC
CASSLPARGVSYNEQFF
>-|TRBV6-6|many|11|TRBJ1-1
TGTGCCAGCCGCCTCCGGACTGAAGCTTTCTTT
CASRLRTEAFF
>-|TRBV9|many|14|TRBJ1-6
TGTGCCAGCAGCGTAGGGGCAGGGGATTCACCCCTCCACTTT
CASSVGAGDSPLHF
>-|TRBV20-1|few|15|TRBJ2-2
TGCAGTGCCGCTAGAAGCCCAGGGGACACCGGGGAGCTGTTTTTT
CSAARSPGDTGELFF
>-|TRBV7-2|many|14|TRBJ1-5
TGTGCCAGCAGCTCGGGCCAGACGAATCAGCCCCAGCATTTT
CASSSGQTNQPQHF
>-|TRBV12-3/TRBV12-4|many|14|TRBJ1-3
TGTGCCAGCAGTTTGGAAGGGGGTGGAAACACCATATATTTT
CASSLEGGGNTIYF
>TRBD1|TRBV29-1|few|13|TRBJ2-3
TGCAGCGTCGGGACAGCTAACACAGATACGCAGTATTTT
CSVGTANTDTQYF
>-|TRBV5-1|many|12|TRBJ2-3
TGCGCCAGCCGCAAGACCGCAGATACGCAGTATTTT
CASRKTADTQYF
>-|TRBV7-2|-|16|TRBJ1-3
TGTGCCAGCAGCCGAAAAGGGCTCCACTCTGGAAACACCATATATTTT
CASSRKGLHSGNTIYF
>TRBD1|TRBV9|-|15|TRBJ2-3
TGTGCCAGCAGCGGACCAGGGGGTGGCACAGATACGCAGTATTTT
CASSGPGGGTDTQYF
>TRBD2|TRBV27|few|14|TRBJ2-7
TGTGCCAGCAGGGATCTAGCGGGGACCTACGAGCAGTACTTC
CASRDLAGTYEQYF
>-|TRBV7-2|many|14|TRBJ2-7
TGTGCCAGCAGCTTAGCCGGGTTTTGGAACGAGCAGTACTTC
CASSLAGFWNEQYF